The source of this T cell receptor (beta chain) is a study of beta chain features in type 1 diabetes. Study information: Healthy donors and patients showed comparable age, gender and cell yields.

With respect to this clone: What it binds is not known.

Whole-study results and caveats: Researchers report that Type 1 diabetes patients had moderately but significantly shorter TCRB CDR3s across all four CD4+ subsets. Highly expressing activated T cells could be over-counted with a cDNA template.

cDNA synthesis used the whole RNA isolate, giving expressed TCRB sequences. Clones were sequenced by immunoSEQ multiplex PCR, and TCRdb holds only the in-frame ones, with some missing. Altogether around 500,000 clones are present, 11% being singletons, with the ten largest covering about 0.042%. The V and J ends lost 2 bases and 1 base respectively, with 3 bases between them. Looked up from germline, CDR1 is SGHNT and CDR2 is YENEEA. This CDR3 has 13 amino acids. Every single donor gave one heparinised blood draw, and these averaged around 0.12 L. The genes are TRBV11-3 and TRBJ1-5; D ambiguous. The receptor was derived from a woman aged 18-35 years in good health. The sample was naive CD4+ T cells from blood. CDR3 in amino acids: CASSLFSNQPQHF. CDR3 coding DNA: TGTGCCAGCAGCTTATTCAGCAATCAGCCCCAGCATTTT.